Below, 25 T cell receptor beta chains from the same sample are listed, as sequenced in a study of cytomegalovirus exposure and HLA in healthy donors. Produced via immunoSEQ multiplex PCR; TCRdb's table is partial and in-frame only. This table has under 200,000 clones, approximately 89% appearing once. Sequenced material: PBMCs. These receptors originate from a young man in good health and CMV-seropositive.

DNA for the CDR3: TGTGCCAGCAGTTCCCTCTATCTTGTCGGGGGCACAGATACGCAGTATTTT. Its protein product is CASSSLYLVGGTDTQYF. The rearrangement uses TRBV27 and TRBJ2-3; tentatively, D is TRBD2 (5 bases). The germline V gene has CDR1 MNHEY and CDR2 SMNVEV (reference sequence). V lost 4 bases, J lost 1 base, and 18 bases lay in between. The CDR3 spans 17 residues.

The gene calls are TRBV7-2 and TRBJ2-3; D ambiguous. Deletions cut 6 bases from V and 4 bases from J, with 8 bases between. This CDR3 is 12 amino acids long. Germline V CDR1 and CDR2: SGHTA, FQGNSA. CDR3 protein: CASSFLPDTQYF. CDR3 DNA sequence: TGTGCCAGCAGTTTCCTCCCAGATACGCAGTATTTT.

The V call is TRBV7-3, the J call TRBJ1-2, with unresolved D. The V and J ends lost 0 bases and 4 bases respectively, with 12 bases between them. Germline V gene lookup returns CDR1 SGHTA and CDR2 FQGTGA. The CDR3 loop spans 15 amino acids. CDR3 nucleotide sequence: TGTGCCAGCAGCTTAACAGGCGGGCTTAGCTATGGCTACACCTTC. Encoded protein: CASSLTGGLSYGYTF. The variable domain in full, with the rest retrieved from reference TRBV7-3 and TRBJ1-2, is GAGVSQTPSNKVTEKGKYVELRCDPISGHTALYWYRQSLGQGPEFLIYFQGTGAADDSGLPNDRFFAVRPEGSVSTLKIQRTERGDSAVYLCASSLTGGLSYGYTFGSGTRLTVV.

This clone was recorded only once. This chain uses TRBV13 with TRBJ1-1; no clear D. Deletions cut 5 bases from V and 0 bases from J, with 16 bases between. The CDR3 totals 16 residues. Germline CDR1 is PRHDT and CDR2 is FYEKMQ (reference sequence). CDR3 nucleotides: TGTGCCAGCAGCCGACCAGACGGAGGGTTGAACACTGAAGCTTTCTTT. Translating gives CASSRPDGGLNTEAFF.

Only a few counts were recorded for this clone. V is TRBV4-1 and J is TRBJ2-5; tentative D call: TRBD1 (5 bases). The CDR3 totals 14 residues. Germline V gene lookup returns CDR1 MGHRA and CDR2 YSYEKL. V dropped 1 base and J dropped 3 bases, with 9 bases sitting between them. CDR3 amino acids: CASSQAVTEETQYF. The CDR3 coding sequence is TGCGCCAGCAGCCAAGCGGTGACAGAAGAGACCCAGTACTTC.

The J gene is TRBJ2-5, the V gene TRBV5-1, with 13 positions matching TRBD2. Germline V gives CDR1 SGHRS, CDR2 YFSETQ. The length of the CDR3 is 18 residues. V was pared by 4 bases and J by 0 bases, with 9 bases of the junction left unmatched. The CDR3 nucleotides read TGCGCCAGCAGCCCGGGACTAGCGGGACCCAAGTACCAAGAGACCCAGTACTTC. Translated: CASSPGLAGPKYQETQYF.

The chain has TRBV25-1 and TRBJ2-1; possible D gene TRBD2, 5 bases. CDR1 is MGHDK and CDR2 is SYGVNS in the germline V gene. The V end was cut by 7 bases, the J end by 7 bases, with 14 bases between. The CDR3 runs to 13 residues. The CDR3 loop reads CASNLLDSNEQFF. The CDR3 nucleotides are TGTGCCAGCAATTTACTAGATTCGAATGAGCAGTTCTTC.

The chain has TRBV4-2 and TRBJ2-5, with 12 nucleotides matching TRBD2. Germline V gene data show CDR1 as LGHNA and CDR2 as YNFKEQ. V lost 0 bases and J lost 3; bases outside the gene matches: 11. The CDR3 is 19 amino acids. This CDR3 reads CASSQDASGRADWKETQYF. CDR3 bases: TGTGCCAGCAGCCAAGACGCTAGCGGGAGGGCCGACTGGAAAGAGACCCAGTACTTC.

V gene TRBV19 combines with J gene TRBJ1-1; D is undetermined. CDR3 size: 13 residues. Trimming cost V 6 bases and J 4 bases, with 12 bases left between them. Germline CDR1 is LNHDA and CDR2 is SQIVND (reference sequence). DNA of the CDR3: TGTGCCAGTAGCAATGACGGGAGCACTGAAGCTTTCTTT. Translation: CASSNDGSTEAFF.

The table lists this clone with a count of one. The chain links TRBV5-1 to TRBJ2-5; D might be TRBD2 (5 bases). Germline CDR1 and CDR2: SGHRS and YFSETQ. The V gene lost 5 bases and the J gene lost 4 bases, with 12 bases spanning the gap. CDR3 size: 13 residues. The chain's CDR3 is CASRMSGVETQYF. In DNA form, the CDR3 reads TGCGCCAGCAGGATGTCCGGGGTAGAGACCCAGTACTTC.

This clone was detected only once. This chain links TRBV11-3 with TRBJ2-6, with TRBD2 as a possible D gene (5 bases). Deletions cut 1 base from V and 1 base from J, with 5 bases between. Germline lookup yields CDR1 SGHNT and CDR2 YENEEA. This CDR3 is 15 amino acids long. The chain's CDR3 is CASSLGGSGANVLTF. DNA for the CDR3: TGTGCCAGCAGCTTAGGAGGGTCTGGGGCCAACGTCCTGACTTTC.

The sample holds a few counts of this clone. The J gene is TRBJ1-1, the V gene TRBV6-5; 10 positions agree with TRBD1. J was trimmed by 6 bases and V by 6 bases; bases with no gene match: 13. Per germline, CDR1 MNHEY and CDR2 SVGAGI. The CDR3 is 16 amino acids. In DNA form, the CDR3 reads TGTGCCAGCAGCTACCTCGAACCAGGGACAGGGGCTGAAGCTTTCTTT. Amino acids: CASSYLEPGTGAEAFF.

Here the CDR3 reads CASSPDGSPGEQYF. CDR3 sequence (DNA): TGTGCCAGCAGCCCGGACGGAAGTCCGGGGGAGCAGTACTTC. J is TRBJ2-7 and V is TRBV7-3; D may be TRBD2 (5 bases). The CDR3 totals 14 residues. Germline V CDR1 and CDR2: SGHTA, FQGTGA. The V end was cut by 5 bases, the J end by 7 bases, with 18 bases between.

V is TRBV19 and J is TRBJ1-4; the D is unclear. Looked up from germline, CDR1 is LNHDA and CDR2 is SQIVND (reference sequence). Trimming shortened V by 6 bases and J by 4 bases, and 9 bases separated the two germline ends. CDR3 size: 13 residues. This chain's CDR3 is CASRVQNNEKLFF. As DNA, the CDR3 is TGTGCCAGTAGGGTCCAGAATAATGAAAAACTGTTTTTT.

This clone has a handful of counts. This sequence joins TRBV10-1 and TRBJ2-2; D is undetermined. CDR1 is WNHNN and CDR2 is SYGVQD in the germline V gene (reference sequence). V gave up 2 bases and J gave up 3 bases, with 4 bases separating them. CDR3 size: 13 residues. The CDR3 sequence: CASSERDTGELFF. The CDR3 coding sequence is TGCGCCAGCAGTGAGCGGGACACCGGGGAGCTGTTTTTT.

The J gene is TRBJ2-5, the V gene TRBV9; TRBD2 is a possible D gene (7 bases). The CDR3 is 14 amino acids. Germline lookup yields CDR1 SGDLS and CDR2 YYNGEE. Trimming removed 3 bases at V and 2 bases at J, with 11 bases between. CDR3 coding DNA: TGTGCCAGCAGCGGAGGGGGGGGGCAAGAGACCCAGTACTTC. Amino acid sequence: CASSGGGGQETQYF.

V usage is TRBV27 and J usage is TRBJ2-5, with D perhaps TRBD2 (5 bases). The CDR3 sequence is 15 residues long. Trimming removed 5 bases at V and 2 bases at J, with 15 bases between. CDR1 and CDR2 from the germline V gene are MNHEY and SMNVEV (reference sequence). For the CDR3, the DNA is TGTGCCAGCAGTCGAGGGCCGGGGTGGCAAGAGACCCAGTACTTC. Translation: CASSRGPGWQETQYF.

Here the CDR3 reads CASSLQGYEQYF. The CDR3 DNA reads as TGTGCCAGCAGTTTACAGGGCTACGAGCAGTACTTC. The rearrangement links TRBV28 to TRBJ2-7; TRBD1 is a possible D gene (5 bases). The CDR3 length is 12 residues. CDR1 MDHEN and CDR2 SYDVKM come from the germline V gene. The germline V and J ends were trimmed by 2 bases and 3 bases, with 5 bases remaining between them.

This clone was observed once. The CDR3 DNA follows: TGTGCCAGCAGTGTTGCCCTACGGGACATTCAGTACTTC. Encoded protein: CASSVALRDIQYF. The rearrangement joins TRBV2 to TRBJ2-4; D is uncertain. The CDR3 consists of 13 residues. Trimming took 4 bases from V and 8 from J, leaving 12 bases between them. Looked up from germline, CDR1 is SNHLY and CDR2 is FYNNEI.

CDR3 nucleotides: TGTGCCAGCACCCTGAGGGAGACCCAGTACTTC. Its protein product is CASTLRETQYF. V is TRBV2 and J is TRBJ2-5; D ambiguous. CDR1 and CDR2 from the germline V gene are SNHLY and FYNNEI. CDR3 length equals 11 residues. Trimming stripped 7 bases from V and 5 bases from J, with 8 bases between.

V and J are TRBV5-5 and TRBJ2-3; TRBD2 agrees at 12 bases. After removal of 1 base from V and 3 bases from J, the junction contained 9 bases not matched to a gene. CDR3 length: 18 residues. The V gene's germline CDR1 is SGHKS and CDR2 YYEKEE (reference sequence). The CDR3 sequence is CASSLTGLAGIGTDTQYF. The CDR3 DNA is TGTGCCAGCAGCTTGACCGGACTAGCGGGAATAGGGACAGATACGCAGTATTTT.

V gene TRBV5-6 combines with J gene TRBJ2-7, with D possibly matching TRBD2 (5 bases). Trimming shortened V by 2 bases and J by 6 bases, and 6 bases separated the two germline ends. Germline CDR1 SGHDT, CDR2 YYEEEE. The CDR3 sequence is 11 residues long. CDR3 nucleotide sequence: TGTGCCAGCAGCTTCGGACTCGAGCAGTACTTC. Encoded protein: CASSFGLEQYF. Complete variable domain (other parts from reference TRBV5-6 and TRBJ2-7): DAGVTQSPTHLIKTRGQQVTLRCSPKSGHDTVSWYQQALGQGPQFIFQYYEEEERQRGNFPDRFSGHQFPNYSSELNVNALLLGDSALYLCASSFGLEQYFGPGTRLTVT.

Here the CDR3 DNA reads TGTGCTAGTGGTGGAGGACAGGGCTACTACAATGAGCAGTTCTTC. Encoded protein: CASGGGQGYYNEQFF. V usage is TRBV12-5 and J usage is TRBJ2-1, with TRBD1 matching over 8 bases. Trimming at V came to 5 bases and at J to 3 bases, leaving 6 bases not matched to a gene. The CDR3 has 15 residues. Germline assignment: CDR1 LGHNT and CDR2 FRNRAP.

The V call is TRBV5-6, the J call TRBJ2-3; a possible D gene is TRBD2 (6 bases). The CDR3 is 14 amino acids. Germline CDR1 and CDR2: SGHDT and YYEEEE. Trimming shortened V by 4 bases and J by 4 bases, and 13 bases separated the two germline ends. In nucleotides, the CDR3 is TGTGCCAGCAGCCTTTGGACTACTTCAGATACGCAGTATTTT. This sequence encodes CASSLWTTSDTQYF.

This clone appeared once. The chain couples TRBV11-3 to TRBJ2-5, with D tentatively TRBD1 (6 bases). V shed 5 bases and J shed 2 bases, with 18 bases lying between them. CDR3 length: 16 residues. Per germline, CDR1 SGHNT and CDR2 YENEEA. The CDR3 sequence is CASSLGAGTQQETQYF. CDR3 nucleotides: TGTGCCAGCAGCCTGGGGGCCGGGACACAGCAAGAGACCCAGTACTTC.